The next 12 T cell receptor beta chains were all read from a single sample in a study of yellow fever vaccine responses in identical twins. One entry per CDR3 protein results from TCRdb running MiXCR on the RT-PCR reads. The repertoire holds some 3,500 distinct CDR3 sequences, with 85% as singletons. Sequencing was performed on T cells from blood (PBMCs), unsorted or a sorted subset (not recorded which), taken before or after yellow fever vaccination (not recorded which). Source of these receptors: a woman aged 18-35 years who received the yellow fever vaccine.

The chain employs TRBV5-1 and TRBJ2-7; the D is unclear. Germline V lookup: CDR1 SGHRS, CDR2 YFSETQ. The CDR3 is 13 amino acids. Between the trimmed V and J ends, which lost 3 bases and 1 base, there was a span of 8 bases. This chain's CDR3 is CASSWYDSYEQYF. The DNA for the CDR3 is TGCGCCAGCAGCTGGTACGATTCCTACGAGCAGTACTTC.

This clonotype was picked up one time. The rearrangement uses TRBV6-2 or TRBV6-3 and TRBJ2-4; 9 nucleotides match TRBD1. Germline assignment: CDR1 MNHEY and CDR2 SVGEGT. The V and J ends lost 5 bases and 10 bases, in that order; junction bases with no gene match: 6. The CDR3 totals 13 residues. CDR3 DNA sequence: TGTGCCAGCAGTCAGGGACAGGGAAGGATTCAGTACTTC. As protein: CASSQGQGRIQYF.

The chain combines TRBV20-1 with TRBJ2-4, with TRBD2 identical over 8 bases. In germline, CDR1 is DFQATT, CDR2 SNEGSKA (reference sequence). There are 12 residues in the CDR3. V gave up 5 bases and J gave up 8 bases; unmatched junction bases: 5. The CDR3 loop is CSAGPGGDIQYF. The CDR3, as DNA: TGCAGTGCTGGGCCGGGAGGGGACATTCAGTACTTC.

V usage is TRBV5-4 and J usage is TRBJ2-2; no reliable D call. CDR3 size: 12 residues. From germline, CDR1 is SGHNT and CDR2 YYREEE (reference sequence). V was shortened by 2 bases and J by 4 bases, with 3 bases between the two germline ends. CDR3 sequence: CASSFPTGELFF. Written as DNA, the CDR3 is TGTGCCAGCAGCTTCCCCACCGGGGAGCTGTTTTTT.

The chain links TRBV5-1 to TRBJ2-7, with D unresolved. Germline CDR1 reads SGHRS; CDR2 reads YFSETQ. Trimming removed 0 bases from V and 3 bases from J, with 7 bases in between. This CDR3 has 13 residues. In DNA, the CDR3 is TGCGCCAGCAGCTTGGAAAGTTTCTACGAGCAGTACTTC. This sequence encodes CASSLESFYEQYF.

This sequence joins TRBV11-1 and TRBJ2-7, with 7 nucleotides matching TRBD1. The CDR3 covers 13 residues. The V segment lost 6 bases and the J segment 2 bases; nucleotides outside the gene matches: 4. CDR1 is SGHAT, CDR2 FQDESV, per germline (reference sequence). The CDR3 here is CASSPDRAYEQYF. The CDR3 region has the DNA TGTGCCAGCAGTCCAGACAGGGCCTACGAGCAGTACTTC.

The J gene is TRBJ2-7, the V gene TRBV5-1; tentative D call: TRBD1 (6 bases). With 4 bases removed from V and 3 bases from J, the gap between germline ends came to 11 bases. Germline CDR1 reads SGHRS; CDR2 reads YFSETQ. There are 13 residues in the CDR3. The CDR3 DNA reads TGCGCCAGCAGCCCGGACAGCAGCTACGAGCAGTACTTC. Residues: CASSPDSSYEQYF.

J is TRBJ2-1 and V is TRBV5-1; 8 bases are shared with TRBD2. The CDR3 extends over 15 amino acids. Trimming took 5 bases from V and 1 from J; bases not matched to a gene: 5. Germline CDR1 SGHRS, CDR2 YFSETQ. CDR3: CASSRTSGSYNEQFF. For the CDR3, the DNA is TGCGCCAGCAGTCGTACTAGCGGATCCTACAATGAGCAGTTCTTC.

The V call is TRBV24-1, the J call TRBJ2-1; 9 bases map to TRBD1. The CDR3 has 17 amino acids. Germline CDR1 KGHDR, CDR2 SFDVKD. V shed 3 bases and J 3 bases; nucleotides not matched to a gene: 8. The CDR3 protein is CATSDTTGGLGYNEQFF. For the CDR3, the DNA is TGTGCCACCAGTGATACGACAGGGGGTTTGGGCTACAATGAGCAGTTCTTC.

The gene calls are TRBV29-1 and TRBJ1-1; D might be TRBD1 (5 bases). The germline V gene has CDR1 SQVTM and CDR2 ANQGSEA. The V end lost 8 bases, the J end lost 0 bases, and 10 bases lay between the germline ends. The CDR3 is 12 residues long. In DNA form, the CDR3 reads TGCAGCCCTTCAGGGTTGAACACTGAAGCTTTCTTT. Translation gives CSPSGLNTEAFF.

Note on this clonotype: The CDR3 ends on some other residue instead of the conserved phenylalanine or tryptophan, so this is likely a read error. V and J are TRBV15 and TRBJ1-4; D not resolved. The ends were cut back, 3 bases at V and 2 bases at J, with 4 bases in the middle. Germline V gene data show CDR1 as LNHNV and CDR2 as YYDKDF (reference sequence). The CDR3 consists of 13 residues. The CDR3 is CATSRRTNEKLFY. In DNA, the CDR3 is TGTGCCACCAGCAGGAGGACTAATGAAAAACTGTTTTAT.

The chain employs TRBV4-2 and TRBJ2-5; the D is unclear. CDR3 length equals 15 residues. Germline lookup yields CDR1 LGHNA and CDR2 YNFKEQ. V dropped 0 bases and J dropped 5 bases, with 13 bases sitting between them. This CDR3 is CASSQEPNWWETQYF. Here the CDR3 DNA reads TGTGCCAGCAGCCAAGAACCAAACTGGTGGGAGACCCAGTACTTC.